This record covers a single T cell receptor beta chain. PCR used 60 Vbeta primers and 13 Jbeta primers. Here immunoSEQ multiplex PCR was the method, and the copy in TCRdb shows in-frame clones only, minus some. The repertoire holds about 120,000 clones, with over 60% as singletons. The sample originates from a study of cytomegalovirus exposure and HLA in healthy donors. There are 15 residues in the CDR3. With 1 base removed from V and 8 bases from J, the gap between germline ends came to 14 bases. In germline, CDR1 is MDHEN, CDR2 SYDVKM. The V and J genes are TRBV28 and TRBJ2-2; tentatively, D is TRBD1 (5 bases). Sequenced sample: PBMCs. The sequence derives from a man aged 18 to 29 in good health and CMV-seropositive. The CDR3 spells CASSLSGYQGGELFF. In nucleotides, the CDR3 is TGTGCCAGCAGTTTATCGGGTTATCAGGGAGGGGAGCTGTTTTTT.